The TCR beta chain described here comes from a study of cytomegalovirus exposure and HLA in healthy donors. Study-level information: Unique TCRs from HLA-typed donors, about 78 million of them, were held in an early data release. Study results and limitations: In a later analysis, a missense DCLRE1C variant was linked to TCR beta V- and J-gene trimming. According to a later analysis, donors in an Asian-associated ancestry cluster reportedly had fewer N-insertions than the roughly 720-donor mean.

The CDR3 totals 14 residues. Germline CDR1 and CDR2: SGHTS and YDEGEE. V lost 7 bases to trimming and J lost 2 bases, with 16 bases between them. 13 Jbeta primers and 60 Vbeta primers were used for the PCR. Here immunoSEQ multiplex PCR was the method, and the copy in TCRdb shows in-frame clones only, minus some. There are approximately 150,000 clones in the sample; around 80% occur only once, and approximately 4.8% lies in the top ten. As regards this clone: Its antigen is not identified.

The rearrangement links TRBV5-8 to TRBJ2-7; D may be TRBD2 (6 bases). The TCR originated in a man aged 25 to 40 in good health and CMV-seronegative. The source material was PBMCs. CDR3 in DNA: TGTGCCAGCCCCCCCCAGGAGGGACCCTACGAGCAGTACTTC. Translated, it gives CASPPQEGPYEQYF.